The 21 T cell receptor beta chains listed next were all sequenced from one sample in a study of cytomegalovirus exposure and HLA in healthy donors. 60 Vbeta and 13 Jbeta primers were used in PCR. Libraries were prepared by immunoSEQ multiplex PCR; TCRdb keeps only in-frame clonotypes and omits some of them. This sample's table has around 100,000 clones. The sequencing sample was made of PBMCs. These TCRs come from a man aged 35 to 55 in good health and CMV-seropositive.

The V and J genes are TRBV7-3 and TRBJ2-7; D unresolved. The CDR3 loop spans 13 amino acids. The V gene lost 1 base and the J gene lost 6 bases, with 10 bases spanning the gap. Looked up from germline, CDR1 is SGHTA and CDR2 is FQGTGA. The CDR3: CASSLNAIGEQYF. CDR3 bases: TGTGCCAGCAGCTTAAATGCAATCGGCGAGCAGTACTTC.

The rearrangement uses TRBV28 and TRBJ1-2, with D perhaps matching TRBD1 (5 bases). The germline CDR1 and CDR2 sequences are MDHEN and SYDVKM. The CDR3 is made up of 13 amino acids. V gave up 6 bases and J gave up 4 bases, with 12 bases separating them. DNA of the CDR3: TGTGCCAGCAGCCCGATGGGGCCCTATGGCTACACCTTC. Translation: CASSPMGPYGYTF.

This chain joins TRBV11-3 and TRBJ2-2, with 11 bases identical to TRBD1. J gave up 4 bases and V 5 bases, and 3 bases lay outside the gene matches. Germline values: CDR1 SGHNT, CDR2 YENEEA. The CDR3 is 15 residues long. The CDR3 reads CASSRDRGTTGELFF. The CDR3 nucleotides read TGTGCCAGCAGCAGGGACAGGGGGACCACCGGGGAGCTGTTTTTT.

The rearrangement uses TRBV6-6 and TRBJ2-1, with 11 bases matching TRBD2. This CDR3 comprises 16 residues. The junction had 12 bases not matched to a gene; V was cut back by 7 bases and J by 7 bases. Germline V gene lookup returns CDR1 MNHNY and CDR2 SVGAGI (reference sequence). CDR3 sequence (DNA): TGTGCCAGCACCCGACTAGCGGGGACCCAAGGAAATGAGCAGTTCTTC. Protein: CASTRLAGTQGNEQFF.

The chain uses TRBV5-6 and TRBJ2-3; weak D call: TRBD1 (6 bases). The germline V gene has CDR1 SGHDT and CDR2 YYEEEE. The CDR3 is 15 residues long. V dropped 4 bases and J dropped 2 bases, with 14 bases sitting between them. This chain's CDR3 is CASSVRQDPTDTQYF. CDR3 nucleotide sequence: TGTGCCAGCAGCGTCCGACAGGACCCCACAGATACGCAGTATTTT.

The rearrangement uses TRBV7-3 and TRBJ1-1, with 10 bases that match TRBD1. The CDR3 has 15 residues. V shed 0 bases, J shed 7 bases, and the junction held 5 bases outside the gene matches. CDR1 and CDR2 from the germline V gene are SGHTA and FQGTGA. The CDR3, as DNA: TGTGCCAGCAGCTTAACAGGGGACAGGGGTAGTGAAGCTTTCTTT. It codes for CASSLTGDRGSEAFF.

This chain links TRBV6-5 with TRBJ1-5; TRBD1 matches at 7 bases. The germline V gene encodes CDR1 MNHEY and CDR2 SVGAGI. V trimming: 6 bases; J trimming: 1 base; junction bases outside the gene matches: 0. The CDR3 runs 13 residues. CDR3 sequence (DNA): TGTGCCAGCAGACAGGGGAGCAATCAGCCCCAGCATTTT. It yields the protein CASRQGSNQPQHF.

The V and J genes are TRBV19 and TRBJ2-2, with TRBD2 matching over 8 bases. CDR1 and CDR2 from the germline V gene are LNHDA and SQIVND (reference sequence). After removal of 7 bases from V and 4 bases from J, the junction contained 8 bases not matched to a gene. The CDR3 has 15 residues. CDR3 sequence: CASNPGGPLTGELFF. In DNA, the CDR3 is TGTGCCAGTAATCCGGGAGGGCCCCTCACCGGGGAGCTGTTTTTT.

This sequence joins TRBV7-3 and TRBJ2-3, with TRBD2 matching over 10 bases. J was trimmed by 10 bases and V by 5 bases; bases with no gene match: 12. Germline V lookup: CDR1 SGHTA, CDR2 FQGTGA. The CDR3 is 15 amino acids. CDR3 region: CASSLEPTSGASQYF. Written as DNA, the CDR3 is TGTGCCAGCAGCCTCGAACCCACTAGCGGGGCTTCGCAGTATTTT.

This chain uses TRBV7-9 with TRBJ1-3; TRBD2 agrees at 12 bases. Near its end, the DNA agrees better with TRBJ2-2, so the J call may be wrong. This CDR3 has 17 residues. The germline V gene has CDR1 SEHNR and CDR2 FQNEAQ (reference sequence). CDR3 sequence (DNA): TGTGCCAGCAGCGAAGGACTAGCGGGAAAAAGAGCCGGGGAGCTGTTTTTT. It encodes CASSEGLAGKRAGELFF.

The chain carries TRBV18 and TRBJ2-2; 8 positions agree with TRBD2. The V gene's germline CDR1 is KGHSH and CDR2 LQKENI. The CDR3 consists of 14 residues. Trimming at V came to 4 bases and at J to 6 bases, leaving 4 bases not matched to a gene. CDR3 nucleotide sequence: TGTGCCAGCTCACTCGCGGGAGGTGCCGGGGAGCTGTTTTTT. Translation: CASSLAGGAGELFF.

This chain connects TRBV19 to TRBJ2-2, with TRBD1 matching 9 bases. CDR3 length: 15 residues. Germline lookup yields CDR1 LNHDA and CDR2 SQIVND (reference sequence). V gave up 9 bases and J gave up 4 bases; unmatched junction bases: 9. For the CDR3, the DNA is TGTGCCAGCGCTGGACAGGGGATGATCACCGGGGAGCTGTTTTTT. Translation: CASAGQGMITGELFF. Based on the CDR3 plus reference TRBV19 and TRBJ2-2, the full variable domain is DGGITQSPKYLFRKEGQNVTLSCEQNLNHDAMYWYRQDPGQGLRLIYYSQIVNDFQKGDIAEGYSVSREKKESFPLTVTSAQKNPTAFYLCASAGQGMITGELFFGEGSRLTVL.

This chain uses TRBV28 with TRBJ1-1; perhaps TRBD1 as D (5 bases). The V gene lost 4 bases and the J gene lost 4 bases, with 13 bases spanning the gap. The CDR3 spans 14 residues. The germline V gene encodes CDR1 MDHEN and CDR2 SYDVKM. DNA of the CDR3: TGTGCCAGCAGTTACTCGGGTAGGGGCACTGAAGCTTTCTTT. It translates to CASSYSGRGTEAFF.

J is TRBJ1-2 and V is TRBV5-4; 7 bases map to TRBD1. CDR1 SGHNT and CDR2 YYREEE come from the germline V gene (reference sequence). The CDR3 contains 14 residues. V was clipped by 1 base and J by 1 base; unmatched bases: 1. The CDR3 nucleotides read TGTGCCAGCAGCTTGACAGGGGTTAACTATGGCTACACCTTC. Amino acid sequence: CASSLTGVNYGYTF.

The chain joins TRBV7-8 to TRBJ2-3; 11 bases are shared with TRBD2. Germline V gives CDR1 SGHVS, CDR2 FQNEAQ. V lost 4 bases to trimming and J lost 4 bases; unmatched junction nucleotides: 4. CDR3 length: 15 residues. The DNA of the CDR3 is TGTGCCAGCAGCTCGACTAGCGGGAACTCAGATACGCAGTATTTT. Its protein product is CASSSTSGNSDTQYF. Full variable domain (remainder filled in from reference TRBV7-8 and TRBJ2-3): GAGVSQSPRYKVAKRGQDVALRCDPISGHVSLFWYQQALGQGPEFLTYFQNEAQLDKSGLPSDRFFAERPEGSVSTLKIQRTQQEDSAVYLCASSSTSGNSDTQYFGPGTRLTVL.

The chain couples TRBV13 to TRBJ2-1, with 8 bases matching TRBD2. Germline assignment: CDR1 PRHDT and CDR2 FYEKMQ (reference sequence). CDR3 length: 14 residues. V shed 6 bases, J shed 3 bases, and the junction held 4 bases outside the gene matches. CDR3 sequence reads: CASRKREYYNEQFF. CDR3 nucleotide sequence: TGTGCCAGCAGAAAGCGGGAGTACTACAATGAGCAGTTCTTC.

The gene calls are TRBV6-4 and TRBJ2-2, with D maybe TRBD2 (6 bases). The CDR3 sequence is 15 residues long. Trimming removed 6 bases from V and 6 bases from J, with 17 bases in between. Germline V lookup: CDR1 MRHNA, CDR2 SNTAGT. Here the CDR3 DNA reads TGTGCCAGCAGCGTGACTAGTAAGGCCGCCGGGGAGCTGTTTTTT. This translates into CASSVTSKAAGELFF.

For the CDR3, the DNA is TGTGCCATCAGTGAGTCATTGGAGGGGCCCCAGCATTTT. This sequence encodes CAISESLEGPQHF. V usage is TRBV10-3 and J usage is TRBJ1-5; no reliable D call. CDR3 length equals 13 residues. The V gene's germline CDR1 is ENHRY and CDR2 SYGVKD. Trimming cost V 0 bases and J 9 bases, with 9 bases left between them.

This sequence joins TRBV7-3 and TRBJ2-2; 13 bases agree with TRBD2. V dropped 1 base and J dropped 6; count of bases not matched to a gene: 2. The CDR3 spans 16 residues. The germline CDR1 and CDR2 sequences are SGHTA and FQGTGA. DNA for the CDR3: TGTGCCAGCAGCTTAATAACTAGCGGGAGGGCCGGGGAGCTGTTTTTT. This sequence encodes CASSLITSGRAGELFF. The variable domain in full, completed from reference TRBV7-3 and TRBJ2-2, reads GAGVSQTPSNKVTEKGKYVELRCDPISGHTALYWYRQSLGQGPEFLIYFQGTGAADDSGLPNDRFFAVRPEGSVSTLKIQRTERGDSAVYLCASSLITSGRAGELFFGEGSRLTVL.

The rearrangement joins TRBV2 to TRBJ2-7, with 8 bases lining up with TRBD2. Germline V CDR1 and CDR2: SNHLY, FYNNEI. CDR3 size: 12 residues. V lost 11 bases to trimming and J lost 7 bases; unmatched junction nucleotides: 10. CDR3 loop: CAGSGRNEEQYF. The CDR3 DNA follows: TGTGCCGGGAGCGGGAGAAATGAGGAGCAGTACTTC.

This chain joins TRBV7-9 and TRBJ2-7; a possible D gene is TRBD2 (5 bases). The length of the CDR3 is 13 residues. V shed 4 bases and J shed 5 bases, with 12 bases lying between them. Germline CDR1 and CDR2: SEHNR and FQNEAQ (reference sequence). The CDR3 nucleotides read TGTGCCAGCAGCTCTGCCCAGCGGAACGAGCAGTACTTC. Protein product: CASSSAQRNEQYF.